A selection of T cell receptor beta chains follows, all from one sample in a study of T-cell reconstitution after alpha-beta-depleted transplantation in children. Each CDR3 protein gets one entry after TCRdb re-called the PCR reads with MiXCR. The table has about 110,000 distinct CDR3 sequences, 10% seen once. Material: PBMCs from the stem cell graft donor, obtained from the stem cell graft. These receptors were collected from a human donor who donated a stem cell graft to a child with acute lymphoblastic leukemia. Both conserved end residues are trimmed from each CDR3.

j_gene: TRBJ1-2
v_gene: TRBV24-1
CDR3aa: ATSDSTRLYGYT

j_gene: TRBJ1-1
v_gene: TRBV5-1
CDR3aa: ASSPHMNTEAF

j_gene: TRBJ1-5
v_gene: TRBV4-3
CDR3aa: ASSQGQGVQPQH

j_gene: TRBJ2-7
v_gene: TRBV20-1
CDR3aa: SVSSVGARREQY

j_gene: TRBJ2-6
v_gene: TRBV7-9
CDR3aa: ASSWTGSGANVLT

j_gene: TRBJ2-7
v_gene: TRBV18
CDR3aa: ASSPQPGPRAYEQY

j_gene: TRBJ2-3
v_gene: TRBV29-1
CDR3aa: SARTGRTDTQY

j_gene: TRBJ1-1
v_gene: TRBV7-2
CDR3aa: ASSLVLGEAF

j_gene: TRBJ1-6
v_gene: TRBV6-5
CDR3aa: ASSSTGGASPLH

j_gene: TRBJ2-1
v_gene: TRBV12-3/TRBV12-4
CDR3aa: ASSKRQGMDEQF

j_gene: TRBJ1-5
v_gene: TRBV18
CDR3aa: ASSPPGGIHQPQH

j_gene: TRBJ1-1
v_gene: TRBV19
CDR3aa: ASSIVTGNTEAF

j_gene: TRBJ1-6
v_gene: TRBV5-1
CDR3aa: ASSSGPANIPTSPLH

j_gene: TRBJ2-7
v_gene: TRBV7-2
CDR3aa: ASSSRLAREQY

j_gene: TRBJ2-1
v_gene: TRBV25-1
CDR3aa: ASSELRGGSSYNEQF

j_gene: TRBJ2-1
v_gene: TRBV5-1
CDR3aa: ASSVAGTRNNEQF

j_gene: TRBJ2-3
v_gene: TRBV6-1
CDR3aa: ATLAVPASTDTQY

j_gene: TRBJ2-2
v_gene: TRBV28
CDR3aa: ASLDRGGVSGELF

j_gene: TRBJ1-2
v_gene: TRBV10-2
CDR3aa: ASSGGTGRNYGYT

j_gene: TRBJ2-1
v_gene: TRBV3-1
CDR3aa: ASSQILAGASYNEQF

j_gene: TRBJ1-2
v_gene: TRBV11-2
CDR3aa: ASSLSRGGRTVNYGYT

j_gene: TRBJ1-1
v_gene: TRBV25-1
CDR3aa: ASSWAGSRTEAF

j_gene: TRBJ1-2
v_gene: TRBV11-2
CDR3aa: ASSLGWGSVDGYT

j_gene: TRBJ2-4
v_gene: TRBV12-3/TRBV12-4
CDR3aa: ASTPGGDIQY

j_gene: TRBJ2-5
v_gene: TRBV5-1
CDR3aa: ASSLPERQGGETQY

j_gene: TRBJ1-3
v_gene: TRBV7-9
CDR3aa: ATSLLSGPRSGNTIY

j_gene: TRBJ2-1
v_gene: TRBV19
CDR3aa: ATISGSYNEQF